This T cell receptor beta chain stems from a study of blood T cell repertoires in COVID-19. Across the whole study: The origin of the acute and convalescent COVID-19 samples was the United States, Italy and Spain. The cDNA or gDNA used as material had been derived from T cells, B-cell-depleted T cells, or PBMCs.

Those enrolled in Seattle joined during active infection and were followed longitudinally afterward. The germline V gene encodes CDR1 SGHTS and CDR2 YDEGEE. Trimming took 3 bases from V and 7 from J; bases not matched to a gene: 6. CDR3 size: 13 residues. As processed by the authors: Amplification from reference gene primers served as the basis for estimated nucleated cell counts. TCRdb keeps only in-frame clones here, not all; method: immunoSEQ multiplex PCR. V and J calls and clone size come straight from that table; D and trimming were deduced from the DNA. The data hold some 200,000 clones, with more than 75% observed a single time.

The source is a woman in her seventies with COVID-19, enrolled during active disease. Sequenced: peripheral blood. The rearrangement joins TRBV5-8 to TRBJ1-2; 7 bases align to TRBD1. In nucleotides, the CDR3 is TGTGCCAGCAGCTCAGACAGGGAGCGTGGCTACACCTTC. Translated: CASSSDRERGYTF.